The 13 T cell receptor beta chains reported below all come from one sample, sequenced in a study of cytomegalovirus exposure and HLA in healthy donors. With 60 Vbeta and 13 Jbeta primers, the PCR was carried out. Produced via immunoSEQ multiplex PCR; TCRdb's table is partial and in-frame only. This table holds around 210,000 clones. Sequenced input: PBMCs. All receptors come from a girl under 10 years old in good health and CMV-seropositive.

V gene TRBV28 combines with J gene TRBJ1-1; possible D gene TRBD1, 6 bases. This CDR3 comprises 13 residues. Germline values: CDR1 MDHEN, CDR2 SYDVKM. V was pared by 3 bases and J by 3 bases, with 8 bases between. CDR3 protein: CASSFGQHTEAFF. The CDR3 DNA reads TGTGCCAGCAGTTTTGGACAGCACACTGAAGCTTTCTTT.

The rearrangement uses TRBV13 and TRBJ1-1; 7 nucleotides align to TRBD1. Germline-derived CDR1 and CDR2 are PRHDT and FYEKMQ (reference sequence). Unmatched junction bases numbered 11, after V lost 1 base and J lost 0 bases. The CDR3 is 18 residues long. CDR3 residues: CASSLEGQATFMNTEAFF. The CDR3 DNA follows: TGTGCCAGCAGCTTAGAAGGACAGGCCACTTTTATGAACACTGAAGCTTTCTTT.

The gene calls are TRBV6-5 and TRBJ2-1, with TRBD2 identical over 8 bases. Germline V gives CDR1 MNHEY, CDR2 SVGAGI. V lost 6 bases and J lost 0; bases outside the gene matches: 4. CDR3 length equals 15 residues. CDR3 nucleotide sequence: TGTGCCAGCAGCCTGCTAGCGGGCTCCTACAATGAGCAGTTCTTC. This encodes CASSLLAGSYNEQFF.

The chain joins TRBV5-8 to TRBJ1-5; 10 bases are a match to TRBD1. The trim removed 2 bases at V and 7 bases at J, leaving 9 bases unmatched. CDR1 and CDR2 from the germline V gene are SGHTS and YDEGEE. The CDR3 contains 16 residues. The DNA of the CDR3 is TGTGCCAGCAGCTTCGAGGGGACAGGGGTTAGCCAGCCCCAGCATTTT. This encodes CASSFEGTGVSQPQHF. Looking up the rest from reference TRBV5-8 and TRBJ1-5 gives the full variable domain: EAGVTQSPTHLIKTRGQQATLRCSPISGHTSVYWYQQALGLGLQFLLWYDEGEERNRGNFPPRFSGRQFPNYSSELNVNALELEDSALYLCASSFEGTGVSQPQHFGDGTRLSIL.

This chain joins TRBV27 and TRBJ1-5; 8 bases line up with TRBD1. The V gene end was trimmed by 5 bases and the J gene end by 5 bases; junction bases not matched to a gene: 5. The CDR3 is made up of 14 amino acids. The germline CDR1 and CDR2 sequences are MNHEY and SMNVEV (reference sequence). CDR3 protein: CASSLTGGDQPQHF. The DNA for the CDR3 is TGTGCCAGCAGTCTTACAGGGGGGGATCAGCCCCAGCATTTT.

This chain joins TRBV6-5 and TRBJ2-2, with 9 bases fitting TRBD2. Germline V gene data show CDR1 as MNHEY and CDR2 as SVGAGI. V shed 7 bases and J 5 bases; nucleotides not matched to a gene: 8. The length of the CDR3 is 15 residues. The CDR3 loop is CASNISGSRTGELFF. The CDR3 DNA sequence: TGTGCCAGCAATATTAGCGGGAGTCGAACCGGGGAGCTGTTTTTT.

The rearrangement joins TRBV29-1 to TRBJ2-3; the D is unclear. The germline V gene has CDR1 SQVTM and CDR2 ANQGSEA. The CDR3 sequence is 13 residues long. The V gene lost 6 bases and the J gene lost 0 bases, with 10 bases spanning the gap. CDR3 DNA sequence: TGCAGCGTAGGAGAGCCTAGCACAGATACGCAGTATTTT. Translating gives CSVGEPSTDTQYF.

The chain couples TRBV4-1 to TRBJ1-6; 8 bases are shared with TRBD1. J gave up 8 bases and V 1 base, and 4 bases lay outside the gene matches. Germline V CDR1 and CDR2: MGHRA, YSYEKL. The CDR3 extends over 15 amino acids. CDR3 region: CASSQGQGSYSPLHF. DNA of the CDR3: TGCGCCAGCAGCCAAGGACAGGGGTCCTATTCACCCCTCCACTTT.

This chain links TRBV19 with TRBJ1-4; 8 positions agree with TRBD1. Germline V lookup: CDR1 LNHDA, CDR2 SQIVND (reference sequence). This CDR3 comprises 17 residues. With V trimmed by 9 bases and J by 8 bases, 20 bases remained unmatched. This chain's CDR3 is CASQTGTGFLFGEKLFF. DNA for the CDR3: TGTGCCAGCCAGACCGGGACAGGATTCTTATTCGGCGAAAAACTGTTTTTT.

The chain couples TRBV14 to TRBJ2-7, with 8 bases matching TRBD1. Unmatched junction bases numbered 8, after V lost 4 bases and J lost 6 bases. CDR1 and CDR2 (germline): SGHDN, FVKESK. This CDR3 spans 14 amino acids. CDR3 in amino acids: CASSRNRGTSEQYF. The DNA of the CDR3 is TGTGCCAGCAGCCGAAACAGGGGGACGAGCGAGCAGTACTTC.

This rearrangement joins TRBV11-3 to TRBJ2-7, with 10 bases aligning to TRBD2. Losses at the gene ends were 3 bases for V and 7 bases for J; bases not matched to a gene: 3. Germline V gene sequence: CDR1 SGHNT, CDR2 YENEEA. CDR3 length: 13 residues. CDR3 amino acids: CASSFTTSGEQYF. The CDR3 DNA sequence: TGTGCCAGCAGCTTTACGACTAGCGGGGAGCAGTACTTC.

V gene TRBV19 combines with J gene TRBJ2-2; the match to TRBD2 covers 8 bases. Per germline, CDR1 LNHDA and CDR2 SQIVND (reference sequence). V lost 3 bases, J lost 5 bases, and 8 bases stayed unmatched. The CDR3 is 16 amino acids. This CDR3 is CASSISSSGSTGELFF. CDR3 DNA sequence: TGTGCCAGTAGTATTTCGTCTAGCGGGTCGACCGGGGAGCTGTTTTTT.

The chain couples TRBV6-1 to TRBJ1-1; D uncertain. From germline, CDR1 is MNHNS and CDR2 SASEGT. The length of the CDR3 is 13 residues. V was shortened by 5 bases and J by 10 bases, with 17 bases between the two germline ends. The CDR3 region has the DNA TGTGCCAGCAGTCTCCGGCGGCCGTCGGCAGCTTTCTTT. Translating it yields CASSLRRPSAAFF.